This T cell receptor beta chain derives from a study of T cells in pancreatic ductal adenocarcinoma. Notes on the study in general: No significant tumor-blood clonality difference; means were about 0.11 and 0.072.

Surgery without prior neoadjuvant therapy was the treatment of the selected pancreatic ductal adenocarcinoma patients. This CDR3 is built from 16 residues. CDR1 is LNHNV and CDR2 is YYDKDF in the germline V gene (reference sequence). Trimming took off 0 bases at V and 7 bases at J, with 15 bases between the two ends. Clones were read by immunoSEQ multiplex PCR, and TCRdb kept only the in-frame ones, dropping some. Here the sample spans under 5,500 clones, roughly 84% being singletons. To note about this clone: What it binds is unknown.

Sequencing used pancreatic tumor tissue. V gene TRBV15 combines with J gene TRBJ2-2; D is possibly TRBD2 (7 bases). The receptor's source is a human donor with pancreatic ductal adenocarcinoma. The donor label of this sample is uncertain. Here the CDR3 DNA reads TGTGCCACCAGCAGAGATTTGGGGGGGCGCATCGGGGAGCTGTTTTTT. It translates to CATSRDLGGRIGELFF.